These 25 T cell receptor beta chains were all obtained from the same sample, sequenced in a study of T cell responses to AZD1222 COVID-19 vaccine. The repertoire was sequenced with immunoSEQ multiplex PCR; TCRdb's copy has only in-frame clones and lacks some. The sample carries 75,000 or so clones, approximately 90% recorded once. Sequencing used peripheral blood, obtained 28 days after the second AZD1222 dose. These receptors originate from an adult who received the AZD1222 COVID-19 vaccine.

The chain combines TRBV28 with TRBJ1-2; D is uncertain. This CDR3 contains 13 residues. V lost 6 bases and J lost 4, with 12 bases in between. In germline, CDR1 is MDHEN, CDR2 SYDVKM. CDR3 residues: CASSYGRIYGYTF. In nucleotides, the CDR3 is TGTGCCAGCAGCTATGGCCGTATCTATGGCTACACCTTC.

V and J are TRBV4-2 and TRBJ2-5; 9 positions match TRBD1. The CDR3 contains 14 residues. CDR1 and CDR2 from the germline V gene are LGHNA and YNFKEQ. The trim removed 3 bases at V and 3 bases at J, leaving 2 bases unmatched. This CDR3 is CASSHGQGKETQYF. CDR3 DNA: TGTGCCAGCAGCCACGGACAGGGGAAAGAGACCCAGTACTTC.

The V gene is TRBV14, the J gene TRBJ2-1, with 13 positions matching TRBD2. The germline gives CDR1 SGHDN, CDR2 FVKESK. The V and J ends lost 3 bases and 2 bases, in that order; junction bases with no gene match: 7. The CDR3 spans 18 residues. The CDR3 DNA reads as TGTGCCAGCAGCCATTGGACAGGGACTAGCGGGGCCTACAATGAGCAGTTCTTC. This translates into CASSHWTGTSGAYNEQFF.

The chain uses TRBV2 and TRBJ1-2; 7 bases map to TRBD1. The CDR3 length is 13 residues. V was clipped by 5 bases and J by 4 bases; unmatched bases: 4. In germline, CDR1 is SNHLY, CDR2 FYNNEI. The CDR3: CASSRDSLYGYTF. CDR3 sequence (DNA): TGTGCCAGCAGTAGGGACAGCCTCTATGGCTACACCTTC.

This clone was seen a handful of times. The chain uses TRBV30 and TRBJ1-1, with D unclear. The CDR3 extends over 12 amino acids. The germline V gene encodes CDR1 GTSNPN and CDR2 SVGIG (reference sequence). V lost 5 bases and J lost 1, with 8 bases in between. Here the CDR3 DNA reads TGTGCCTGGTCCCGCCCGAACACTGAAGCTTTCTTT. Encoded protein: CAWSRPNTEAFF.

This clone was counted once. Additional DNA sequences in this sample encode the identical CDR3. The J gene is TRBJ2-1, the V gene TRBV7-2; TRBD1 or TRBD2 may be the D gene (5 bases each). Germline V gene data show CDR1 as SGHTA and CDR2 as FQGNSA. V was cut by 0 bases and J by 0 bases, with 6 bases left in between. CDR3 size: 15 residues. CDR3 sequence: CASSLAGTSYNEQFF. The DNA for the CDR3 is TGTGCCAGCAGCTTAGCGGGGACCTCCTACAATGAGCAGTTCTTC. The full variable domain, its missing parts supplied by reference TRBV7-2 and TRBJ2-1, is GAGVSQSPSNKVTEKGKDVELRCDPISGHTALYWYRQSLGQGLEFLIYFQGNSAPDKSGLPSDRFSAERTGGSVSTLTIQRTQQEDSAVYLCASSLAGTSYNEQFFGPGTRLTVL.

V usage is TRBV6-1 and J usage is TRBJ2-7, with D possibly matching TRBD2 (5 bases). The CDR3 is 12 residues long. The ends were cut back, 2 bases at V and 4 bases at J, with 6 bases in the middle. Germline V gene sequence: CDR1 MNHNS, CDR2 SASEGT. The CDR3 spells CASSESGYEQYF. CDR3 DNA: TGTGCCAGCAGTGAAAGCGGATACGAGCAGTACTTC.

The chain links TRBV19 to TRBJ2-5; TRBD2 might be the D (6 bases). The germline gives CDR1 LNHDA, CDR2 SQIVND (reference sequence). Deletions cut 3 bases from V and 4 bases from J, with 15 bases between. The CDR3 has 15 residues. CDR3 region: CASSMMGTGVETQYF. The CDR3 nucleotides read TGTGCCAGTAGTATGATGGGCACGGGGGTAGAGACCCAGTACTTC.

The chain links TRBV28 to TRBJ1-2; 8 nucleotides align to TRBD1. This CDR3 has 11 amino acids. V dropped 4 bases and J dropped 10; count of bases not matched to a gene: 2. The germline gives CDR1 MDHEN, CDR2 SYDVKM. Written as DNA, the CDR3 is TGTGCCAGCAGTTATCAGGGGGCCTACACCTTC. This translates into CASSYQGAYTF.

The chain combines TRBV19 with TRBJ2-1; D unclear. CDR1 is LNHDA and CDR2 is SQIVND in the germline V gene (reference sequence). This CDR3 spans 13 amino acids. V was pared by 6 bases and J by 8 bases, with 14 bases between. The chain's CDR3 is CASRSTGWHEQFF. CDR3 sequence (DNA): TGTGCCAGTAGGTCGACTGGGTGGCATGAGCAGTTCTTC. The full variable domain, rest sourced from reference TRBV19 and TRBJ2-1, is DGGITQSPKYLFRKEGQNVTLSCEQNLNHDAMYWYRQDPGQGLRLIYYSQIVNDFQKGDIAEGYSVSREKKESFPLTVTSAQKNPTAFYLCASRSTGWHEQFFGPGTRLTVL.

The chain recombines TRBV15 with TRBJ1-6; D is possibly TRBD1 (6 bases). The CDR3 runs to 14 residues. CDR1 and CDR2 (germline): LNHNV, YYDKDF (reference sequence). V shed 9 bases and J shed 6 bases, with 15 bases lying between them. The CDR3 spells CATNAGHPNSPLHF. CDR3 nucleotide sequence: TGTGCCACTAATGCGGGACATCCTAATTCACCCCTCCACTTT.

For the CDR3, the DNA is TGTGCCAGCAGCTTAACCCCGAGTGACCCATATGGCTACACCTTC. Residues: CASSLTPSDPYGYTF. V usage is TRBV11-1 and J usage is TRBJ1-2; no firm D call. The CDR3 is made up of 15 amino acids. CDR1 and CDR2 (germline): SGHAT, FQDESV (reference sequence). Trimming removed 2 bases from V and 5 bases from J, with 15 bases in between.

The chain has TRBV5-1 and TRBJ2-3; 10 bases line up with TRBD2. The CDR3 runs to 16 residues. Trimming at V came to 2 bases and at J to 4 bases, leaving 7 bases not matched to a gene. The germline CDR1 and CDR2 sequences are SGHRS and YFSETQ. This CDR3 is CASSLGNLAGADTQYF. As DNA, the CDR3 is TGCGCCAGCAGCTTAGGGAATCTAGCGGGAGCAGATACGCAGTATTTT.

This clone was observed a few times. The rearrangement uses TRBV29-1 and TRBJ1-1; D is unclear. Germline V lookup: CDR1 SQVTM, CDR2 ANQGSEA. Trimming took off 6 bases at V and 0 bases at J, with 8 bases between the two ends. The CDR3 totals 12 residues. CDR3 bases: TGCAGCGTGAGCCACATGAACACTGAAGCTTTCTTT. Translated, it gives CSVSHMNTEAFF.

As for this clone: The sample contains more than one DNA sequence encoding this CDR3. The chain links TRBV6-2 or TRBV6-3 to TRBJ2-6, with D uncertain. Germline CDR1 reads MNHEY; CDR2 reads SVGEGT. Deletions cut 6 bases from V and 1 base from J, with 10 bases between. This CDR3 contains 15 residues. CDR3 protein: CASSPTGSGANVLTF. The CDR3 nucleotides are TGTGCCAGCAGCCCAACCGGGTCTGGGGCCAACGTCCTGACTTTC.

The V gene is TRBV6-5, the J gene TRBJ2-3; D remains unclear. V lost 5 bases and J 4 bases, leaving 16 bases between the germline ends. Germline values: CDR1 MNHEY, CDR2 SVGAGI. CDR3 length: 15 amino acids. CDR3 sequence (DNA): TGTGCCAGCAGTCCTCTCGTGTCGGGTTCAGATACGCAGTATTTT. Translating it yields CASSPLVSGSDTQYF.

The chain employs TRBV7-2 and TRBJ1-4; D gene ambiguous. There are 13 residues in the CDR3. Germline CDR1 is SGHTA and CDR2 is FQGNSA. Trimming stripped 7 bases from V and 0 bases from J, with 6 bases between. CDR3 bases: TGTGCCAGCAACGACGCAACTAATGAAAAACTGTTTTTT. It codes for CASNDATNEKLFF.

The chain recombines TRBV29-1 with TRBJ1-2; D possibly corresponds to TRBD1 (6 bases). This CDR3 is built from 12 residues. Germline V CDR1 and CDR2: SQVTM, ANQGSEA. Trimming removed 4 bases from V and 8 bases from J, with 14 bases in between. CDR3 residues: CSVGLQGQGYTF. The DNA for the CDR3 is TGCAGCGTTGGTTTGCAGGGGCAGGGCTACACCTTC.

This rearrangement joins TRBV4-3 to TRBJ2-2; 7 bases fit TRBD2. The CDR3 has 16 amino acids. Unmatched junction bases numbered 5, after V lost 0 bases and J lost 4 bases. CDR1 and CDR2 (germline): LGHNA, YSLEER. CDR3 loop: CASSQDSGLSTGELFF. The CDR3, as DNA: TGCGCCAGCAGCCAAGATAGCGGGTTGAGCACCGGGGAGCTGTTTTTT.

The chain links TRBV19 to TRBJ2-1; 9 bases line up with TRBD2. The germline gives CDR1 LNHDA, CDR2 SQIVND (reference sequence). V lost 3 bases, J lost 5 bases, and 5 bases stayed unmatched. CDR3 length equals 15 residues. The CDR3 spells CASSITGLANNEQFF. DNA for the CDR3: TGTGCCAGTAGTATTACCGGACTAGCGAACAATGAGCAGTTCTTC. The full variable domain, in which reference TRBV19 and TRBJ2-1 provide the parts outside the CDR3, is DGGITQSPKYLFRKEGQNVTLSCEQNLNHDAMYWYRQDPGQGLRLIYYSQIVNDFQKGDIAEGYSVSREKKESFPLTVTSAQKNPTAFYLCASSITGLANNEQFFGPGTRLTVL.

The V gene is TRBV15, the J gene TRBJ2-5; no firm D call. V was trimmed by 4 bases and J by 5 bases, leaving 11 bases between them. This CDR3 has 13 amino acids. Germline CDR1 is LNHNV and CDR2 is YYDKDF (reference sequence). In nucleotides, the CDR3 is TGTGCCACCAGCATAGCTAGTACGGAGACCCAGTACTTC. It is translated as CATSIASTETQYF.

The gene calls are TRBV6-6 and TRBJ2-1, with a weak D call TRBD2 (5 bases). CDR3 size: 14 residues. V was clipped by 2 bases and J by 7 bases, with 12 bases between them. Germline CDR1 and CDR2: MNHNY and SVGAGI (reference sequence). The CDR3 DNA follows: TGTGCCAGCAGTTACGGGAGAATGGGGAATGAGCAGTTCTTC. It encodes CASSYGRMGNEQFF.

This clone came up once. The V and J genes are TRBV6-5 and TRBJ2-7, with TRBD2 as a possible D gene (6 bases). The length of the CDR3 is 14 residues. V lost 6 bases to trimming and J lost 7 bases, with 19 bases between them. CDR1 MNHEY and CDR2 SVGAGI come from the germline V gene. The CDR3 region has the DNA TGTGCCAGCAGCGGTGGGGGACTCGCTGGTGAGCAGTACTTC. This translates into CASSGGGLAGEQYF.

This chain links TRBV12-3 or TRBV12-4 with TRBJ2-7; tentatively, D is TRBD2 (6 bases). The CDR3 is 13 amino acids. V lost 8 bases and J 4 bases, leaving 15 bases between the germline ends. The DNA of the CDR3 is TGTGCCAGCCTCGGGGGATTTGCGTACGAGCAGTACTTC. Its protein product is CASLGGFAYEQYF.

The CDR3 protein is CASSQDHRAWAFF. As DNA, the CDR3 is TGTGCCAGCAGCCAAGATCACCGGGCGTGGGCTTTCTTT. V and J are TRBV3-1 (or the pseudogene TRBV3-2) and TRBJ1-1, with D uncertain. Germline CDR1 is LGHDT and CDR2 is YNNKEL (reference sequence). The CDR3 spans 13 residues. Trimming removed 0 bases at V and 11 bases at J, with 13 bases between.